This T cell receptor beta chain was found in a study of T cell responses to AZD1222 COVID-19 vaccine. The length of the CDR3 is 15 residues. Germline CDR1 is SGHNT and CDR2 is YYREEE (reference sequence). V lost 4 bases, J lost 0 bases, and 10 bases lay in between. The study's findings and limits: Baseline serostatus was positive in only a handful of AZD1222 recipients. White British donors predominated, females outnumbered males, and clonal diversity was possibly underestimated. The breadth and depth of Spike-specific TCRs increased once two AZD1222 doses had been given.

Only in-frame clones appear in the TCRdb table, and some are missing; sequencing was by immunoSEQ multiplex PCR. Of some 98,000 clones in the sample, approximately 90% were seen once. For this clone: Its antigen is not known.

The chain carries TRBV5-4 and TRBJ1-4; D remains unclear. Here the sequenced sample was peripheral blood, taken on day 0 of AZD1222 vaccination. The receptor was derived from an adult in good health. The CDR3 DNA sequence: TGTGCCAGCAGCGTGGACCTTGCAACTAATGAAAAACTGTTTTTT. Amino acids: CASSVDLATNEKLFF.